These T cell receptor beta chains were read from a single sample in a study of blood T cells in healthy people across ages. One entry per CDR3 protein results from TCRdb running MiXCR on the 5' RACE reads. The sample carries over 450,000 distinct CDR3 sequences, about 24% recorded once. Separately, the same data were catalogued under a study of T cells of mothers and their children.

What was sequenced was blood. These receptors all come from a boy younger than 18 in good health. The CDR3 runs from the conserved cysteine through the conserved F or W. D genes are given only for firm matches. Clone size appears in some rows only: once, few, many, or a class for an expanded clone.

D	size	length	V	J	CDR3	DNA
.	.	13	TRBV5-1	TRBJ2-1	CASSWEQGTKQFF	TGCGCCAGCAGCTGGGAACAGGGAACCAAGCAGTTCTTC
.	many	13	TRBV7-2	TRBJ2-1	CASSLSYDNEQFF	TGTGCCAGCAGCTTAAGCTACGACAATGAGCAGTTCTTC
TRBD2	.	14	TRBV5-6	TRBJ2-1	CASSFSAAGDEQFF	TGTGCCAGCAGCTTTTCTGCAGCGGGAGACGAGCAGTTCTTC
TRBD2	few	16	TRBV7-8	TRBJ2-3	CASSSSGGLVSDTQYF	TGTGCCAGCAGCTCTAGCGGGGGATTGGTATCAGATACGCAGTATTTT
.	few	15	TRBV27	TRBJ2-5	CAGSLTGVYQETQYF	TGTGCCGGCAGTTTAACTGGGGTTTACCAAGAGACCCAGTACTTC
TRBD1	.	14	TRBV27	TRBJ1-2	CASAPTGGEYGYTF	TGTGCCAGCGCCCCGACAGGGGGCGAGTATGGCTACACCTTC
TRBD2	.	15	TRBV7-2	TRBJ2-1	CASSLELAGGPGQFF	TGTGCCAGCAGCTTAGAACTAGCGGGAGGCCCAGGGCAGTTCTTC
.	.	14	TRBV6-2/TRBV6-3	TRBJ2-5	CASSLQGPQDTQYF	TGTGCCAGCAGCCTACAGGGCCCCCAAGATACCCAGTACTTC
.	.	16	TRBV11-2	TRBJ1-4	CASSLTLLVANEKLFF	TGTGCCAGCAGCTTGACCCTCCTGGTGGCTAATGAAAAACTGTTTTTT
TRBD2	.	15	TRBV7-2	TRBJ2-5	CASSQELAGPETQYF	TGTGCCAGCAGCCAGGAACTAGCGGGTCCGGAGACCCAGTACTTC
.	.	16	TRBV20-1	TRBJ1-1	CSARDPFWSGNTEAFF	TGCAGTGCTAGAGATCCCTTTTGGTCAGGGAACACTGAAGCTTTCTTT
TRBD2	.	15	TRBV7-3	TRBJ2-1	CASSISSGAYNEQFF	TGTGCCAGCAGCATCTCTAGCGGTGCTTACAATGAGCAGTTCTTC
.	.	17	TRBV28	TRBJ2-4	CASGSGAVISGADIQYF	TGTGCCAGCGGTTCAGGGGCGGTAATATCGGGCGCGGACATTCAGTACTTC
TRBD2	few	15	TRBV7-2	TRBJ2-5	CASSRTSPRRETQYF	TGTGCCAGCAGCCGGACTAGCCCGAGGAGAGAGACCCAGTACTTC
.	few	13	TRBV6-5	TRBJ2-2	CASRDPNTGELFF	TGTGCCAGCAGAGACCCGAACACCGGGGAGCTGTTTTTT
.	.	12	TRBV30	TRBJ2-2	CAWTQNTGELFF	TGTGCCTGGACCCAGAACACCGGGGAGCTGTTTTTT
.	.	14	TRBV5-1	TRBJ2-5	CASSLTASEGTQYF	TGCGCCAGCAGCTTGACTGCCTCCGAGGGGACCCAGTACTTC
TRBD2	.	13	TRBV20-1	TRBJ2-1	CSANGGASNEQFF	TGCAGTGCTAACGGGGGGGCCTCCAATGAGCAGTTCTTC
.	.	14	TRBV7-2	TRBJ2-2	CANSLELVTGELFF	TGTGCCAACAGCTTAGAGCTAGTAACCGGGGAGCTGTTTTTT
TRBD1	.	15	TRBV7-9	TRBJ1-4	CASSYQDRGNEKLFF	TGTGCCAGCAGCTATCAGGACAGGGGGAATGAAAAACTGTTTTTT
.	.	18	TRBV28	TRBJ2-5	CASSYGARTRFDQETQYF	TGTGCCAGCAGTTATGGGGCCCGGACACGATTTGACCAAGAGACCCAGTACTTC
TRBD2	few	20	TRBV25-1	TRBJ2-7	CANTRVGEKILAGGGHEQYF	TGTGCCAACACCCGGGTGGGGGAGAAAATACTAGCGGGAGGAGGGCACGAGCAGTACTTC
TRBD2	few	16	TRBV4-3	TRBJ2-1	CASSRETGTSGIEQFF	TGCGCCAGCAGCCGCGAAACCGGGACTAGCGGGATTGAGCAGTTCTTC
TRBD2	.	18	TRBV7-2	TRBJ2-1	CASSLSQVLAGGDNEQFF	TGTGCCAGCAGCTTAAGTCAGGTACTAGCGGGAGGCGACAATGAGCAGTTCTTC
TRBD2	few	15	TRBV4-1	TRBJ2-7	CASSPGTSGSHEQYF	TGCGCCAGCAGCCCTGGGACTAGCGGGAGTCACGAGCAGTACTTC
.	.	14	TRBV28	TRBJ1-3	CASSYDGAGNTIYF	TGTGCCAGCAGCTACGACGGGGCGGGAAACACCATATATTTT
TRBD1	.	15	TRBV27	TRBJ2-1	CASSDRGSSYNEQFF	TGTGCCAGCAGCGACAGGGGGTCCTCCTACAATGAGCAGTTCTTC
.	few	16	TRBV27	TRBJ2-1	CASTPNRDQLYYERYF	TGTGCCAGCACTCCGAATAGGGACCAGCTGTACTACGAGCGGTACTTC
TRBD1	.	18	TRBV9	TRBJ1-5	CASSAGQGPQDSNQPQHF	TGTGCCAGCAGTGCAGGACAGGGCCCGCAGGATAGCAATCAGCCCCAGCATTTT
TRBD1	.	13	TRBV20-1	TRBJ2-1	CSARQGARGEQFF	TGCAGTGCTAGACAGGGGGCGCGTGGTGAGCAGTTCTTC
.	few	13	TRBV20-1	TRBJ1-1	CSATGRANTEAFF	TGCAGTGCCACGGGACGGGCAAACACTGAAGCTTTCTTT
.	.	15	TRBV9	TRBJ1-2	CASSVDTVTNYGYTF	TGTGCCAGCAGCGTAGACACAGTGACTAACTATGGCTACACCTTC
.	.	15	TRBV11-2	TRBJ2-1	CASGRWRMSYNEQFF	TGTGCCAGCGGACGATGGCGGATGTCCTACAATGAGCAGTTCTTC